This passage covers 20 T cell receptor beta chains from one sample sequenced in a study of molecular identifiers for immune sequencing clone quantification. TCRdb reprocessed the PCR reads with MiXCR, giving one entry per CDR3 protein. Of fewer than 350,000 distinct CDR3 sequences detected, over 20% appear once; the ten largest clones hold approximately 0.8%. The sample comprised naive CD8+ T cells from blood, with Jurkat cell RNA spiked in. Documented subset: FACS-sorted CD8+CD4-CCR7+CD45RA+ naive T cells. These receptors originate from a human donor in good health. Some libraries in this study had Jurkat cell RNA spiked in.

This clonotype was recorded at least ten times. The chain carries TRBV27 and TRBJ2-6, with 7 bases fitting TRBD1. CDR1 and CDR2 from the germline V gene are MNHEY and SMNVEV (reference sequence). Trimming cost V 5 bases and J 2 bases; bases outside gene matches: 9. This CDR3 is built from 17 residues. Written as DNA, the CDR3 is TGTGCCAGCAGTATAGGGGGCGCCGGTCCTGGGGCCAACGTCCTGACTTTC. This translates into CASSIGGAGPGANVLTF.

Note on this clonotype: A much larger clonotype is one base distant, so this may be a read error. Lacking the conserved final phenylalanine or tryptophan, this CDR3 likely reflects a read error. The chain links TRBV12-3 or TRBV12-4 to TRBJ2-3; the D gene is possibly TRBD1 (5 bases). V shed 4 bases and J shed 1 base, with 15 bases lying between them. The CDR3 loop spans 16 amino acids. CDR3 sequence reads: CASSSRSQGGTDTQYL. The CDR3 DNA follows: TGTGCCAGCAGTTCCCGGAGTCAGGGCGGCACAGATACGCAGTATCTT.

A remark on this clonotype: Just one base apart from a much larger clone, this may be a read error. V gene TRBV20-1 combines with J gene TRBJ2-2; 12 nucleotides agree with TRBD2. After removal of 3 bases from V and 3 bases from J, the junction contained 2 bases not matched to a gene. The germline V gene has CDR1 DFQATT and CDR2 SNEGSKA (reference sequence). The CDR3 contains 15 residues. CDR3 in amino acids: CSASPSGGDTGELFF. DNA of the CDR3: TGCAGTGCTAGCCCTAGCGGGGGGGACACCGGGGAGCTGTTTTTT.

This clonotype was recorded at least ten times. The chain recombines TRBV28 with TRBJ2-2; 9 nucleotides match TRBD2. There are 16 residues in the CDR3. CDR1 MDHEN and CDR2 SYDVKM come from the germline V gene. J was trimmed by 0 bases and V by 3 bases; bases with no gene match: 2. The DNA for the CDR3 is TGTGCCAGCAGTTTCCTAGCGGGATCGAACACCGGGGAGCTGTTTTTT. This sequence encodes CASSFLAGSNTGELFF.

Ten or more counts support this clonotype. The CDR3, as DNA: TGCGCCAGCAGCCAAGATTCCAAAGAGACCCAGTACTTC. It yields the protein CASSQDSKETQYF. The chain links TRBV4-3 to TRBJ2-5; no clear D gene. There are 13 residues in the CDR3. V was shortened by 0 bases and J by 3 bases, with 5 bases between the two germline ends. Germline values: CDR1 LGHNA, CDR2 YSLEER.

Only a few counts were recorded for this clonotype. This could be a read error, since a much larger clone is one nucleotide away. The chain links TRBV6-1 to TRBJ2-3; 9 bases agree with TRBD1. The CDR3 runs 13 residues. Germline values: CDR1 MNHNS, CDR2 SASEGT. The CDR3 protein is CASEQGATDTLYF. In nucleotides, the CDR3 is TGTGCCAGCGAACAGGGGGCAACAGATACGCTGTATTTT.

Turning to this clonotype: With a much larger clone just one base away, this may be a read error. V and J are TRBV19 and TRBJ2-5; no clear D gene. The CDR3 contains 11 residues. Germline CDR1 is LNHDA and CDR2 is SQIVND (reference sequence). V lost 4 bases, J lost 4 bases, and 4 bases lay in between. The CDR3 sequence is CASSTSETQYF. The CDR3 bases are TGTGCCAGTAGTACGTCAGAGACCCAGTACTTC.

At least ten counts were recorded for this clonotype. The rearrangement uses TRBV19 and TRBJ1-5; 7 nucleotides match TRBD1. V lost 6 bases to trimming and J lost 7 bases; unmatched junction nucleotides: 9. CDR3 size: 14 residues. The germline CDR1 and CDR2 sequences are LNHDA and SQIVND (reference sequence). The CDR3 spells CASSLTGNKQPQHF. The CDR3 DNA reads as TGTGCCAGTAGCCTGACAGGGAATAAACAGCCCCAGCATTTT.

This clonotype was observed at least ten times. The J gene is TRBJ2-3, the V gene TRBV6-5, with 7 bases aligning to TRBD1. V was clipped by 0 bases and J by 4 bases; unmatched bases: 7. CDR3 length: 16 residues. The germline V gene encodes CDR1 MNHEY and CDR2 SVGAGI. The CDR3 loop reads CASSYSTTGIADTQYF. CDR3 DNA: TGTGCCAGCAGTTACTCGACGACAGGGATCGCAGATACGCAGTATTTT.

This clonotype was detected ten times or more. The CDR3: CASRPSGVGYEQYF. The CDR3 region has the DNA TGTGCCAGCCGGCCTAGCGGGGTCGGGTACGAGCAGTACTTC. V usage is TRBV7-2 and J usage is TRBJ2-7; TRBD2 aligns across 9 bases. Germline lookup yields CDR1 SGHTA and CDR2 FQGNSA. The CDR3 length is 14 residues. With 8 bases clipped from V and 4 bases from J, the junction kept 9 bases outside the gene matches.

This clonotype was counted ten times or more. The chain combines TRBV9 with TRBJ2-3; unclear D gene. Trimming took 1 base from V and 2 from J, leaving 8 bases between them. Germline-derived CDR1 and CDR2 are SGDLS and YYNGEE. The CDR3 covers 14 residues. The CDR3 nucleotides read TGTGCCAGCAGCGTATTTAAGGACACAGATACGCAGTATTTT. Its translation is CASSVFKDTDTQYF.

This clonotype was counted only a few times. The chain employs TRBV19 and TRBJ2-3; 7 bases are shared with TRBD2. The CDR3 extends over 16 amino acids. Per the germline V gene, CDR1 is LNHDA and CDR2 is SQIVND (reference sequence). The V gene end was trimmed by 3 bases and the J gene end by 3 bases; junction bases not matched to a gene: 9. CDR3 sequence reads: CASSMEETSWTDTQYF. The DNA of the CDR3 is TGTGCCAGTAGTATGGAGGAGACTAGCTGGACAGATACGCAGTATTTT. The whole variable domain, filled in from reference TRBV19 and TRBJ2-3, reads DGGITQSPKYLFRKEGQNVTLSCEQNLNHDAMYWYRQDPGQGLRLIYYSQIVNDFQKGDIAEGYSVSREKKESFPLTVTSAQKNPTAFYLCASSMEETSWTDTQYFGPGTRLTVL.

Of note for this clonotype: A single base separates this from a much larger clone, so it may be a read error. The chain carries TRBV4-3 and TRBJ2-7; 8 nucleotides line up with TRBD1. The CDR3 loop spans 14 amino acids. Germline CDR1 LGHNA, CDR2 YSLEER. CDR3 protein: CASSQGTGMYEQHF. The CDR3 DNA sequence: TGCGCCAGCAGCCAGGGGACAGGAATGTACGAGCAGCACTTC.

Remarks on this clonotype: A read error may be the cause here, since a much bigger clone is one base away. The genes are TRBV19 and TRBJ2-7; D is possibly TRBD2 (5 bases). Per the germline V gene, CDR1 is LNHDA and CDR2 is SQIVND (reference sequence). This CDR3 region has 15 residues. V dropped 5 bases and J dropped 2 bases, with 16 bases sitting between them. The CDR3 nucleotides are TGTGCCAGTAGTTTTGGCCCGGACTCCACCTACGAGCAGTACTTC. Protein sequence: CASSFGPDSTYEQYF.

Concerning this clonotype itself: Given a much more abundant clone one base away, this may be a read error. The CDR3 coding sequence is TGTGCCAGCAGCTTTGGACCCAACAAGCAGTACTTC. Amino acid sequence: CASSFGPNKQYF. The V call is TRBV5-4, the J call TRBJ2-7; D is unresolved. From germline, CDR1 is SGHNT and CDR2 YYREEE (reference sequence). The CDR3 contains 12 residues. Trimming removed 2 bases from V and 8 bases from J, with 11 bases in between.

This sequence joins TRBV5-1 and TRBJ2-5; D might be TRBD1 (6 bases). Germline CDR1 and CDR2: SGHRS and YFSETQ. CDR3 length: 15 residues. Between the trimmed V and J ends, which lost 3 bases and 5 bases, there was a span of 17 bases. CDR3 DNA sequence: TGCGCCAGCAGCTCAAAACTAGGTGGGGGCGAGACCCAGTACTTC. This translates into CASSSKLGGGETQYF. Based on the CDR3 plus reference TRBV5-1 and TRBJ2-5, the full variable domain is KAGVTQTPRYLIKTRGQQVTLSCSPISGHRSVSWYQQTPGQGLQFLFEYFSETQRNKGNFPGRFSGRQFSNSRSEMNVSTLELGDSALYLCASSSKLGGGETQYFGPGTRLLVL.

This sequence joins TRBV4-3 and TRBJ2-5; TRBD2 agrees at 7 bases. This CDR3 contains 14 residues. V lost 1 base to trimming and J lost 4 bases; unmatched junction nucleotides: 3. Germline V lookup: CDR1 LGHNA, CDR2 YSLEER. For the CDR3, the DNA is TGCGCCAGCAGCCAAGGGGAGGGGCGAGAGACCCAGTACTTC. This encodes CASSQGEGRETQYF.

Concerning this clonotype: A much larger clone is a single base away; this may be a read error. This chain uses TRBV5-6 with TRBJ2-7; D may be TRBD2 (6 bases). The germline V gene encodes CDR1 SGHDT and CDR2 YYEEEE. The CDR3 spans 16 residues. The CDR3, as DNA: TGTGCCAGCAGCTCTCGAACCGGGACTGTCTACTACGGGCAGTACTTC. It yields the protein CASSSRTGTVYYGQYF.

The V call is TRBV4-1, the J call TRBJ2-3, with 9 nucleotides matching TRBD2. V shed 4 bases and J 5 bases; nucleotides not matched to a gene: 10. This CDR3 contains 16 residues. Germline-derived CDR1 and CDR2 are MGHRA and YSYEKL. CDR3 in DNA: TGCGCCAGCAGCCCCAGACTAGCGGAGGGGGTAGATACGCAGTATTTT. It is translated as CASSPRLAEGVDTQYF.

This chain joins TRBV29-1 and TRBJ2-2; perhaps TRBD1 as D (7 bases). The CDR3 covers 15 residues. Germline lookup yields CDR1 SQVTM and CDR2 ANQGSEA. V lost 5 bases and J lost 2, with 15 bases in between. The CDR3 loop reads CSVSRGDRNTGELFF. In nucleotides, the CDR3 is TGCAGCGTTTCCAGGGGGGACAGAAACACCGGGGAGCTGTTTTTT.